These 20 T cell receptor beta chains share one sample of origin, sequenced in a study of Tregs in tolerant kidney transplant recipients. This table comes from immunoSEQ multiplex PCR, and its TCRdb copy is limited to in-frame clones, with some not included. The data contain about 68,000 clones, 84% of them singletons. The sequencing sample was made of CD4+ T cells from blood. These receptors all come from a human donor in good health.

V usage is TRBV7-9 and J usage is TRBJ2-7; the D is unclear. Germline loops: CDR1 SEHNR, CDR2 FQNEAQ (reference sequence). The CDR3 totals 14 residues. V lost 2 bases and J 3 bases, leaving 11 bases between the germline ends. The CDR3 DNA reads TGTGCCAGCAGCTTATCGTCGGATAGCTACGAGCAGTACTTC. The encoded protein is CASSLSSDSYEQYF.

The chain couples TRBV6-1 to TRBJ2-1; 8 nucleotides agree with TRBD2. The V segment lost 2 bases and the J segment 0 bases; nucleotides outside the gene matches: 6. CDR3 size: 17 residues. Germline V gene lookup returns CDR1 MNHNS and CDR2 SASEGT. The CDR3 loop reads CASSERSGGNSYNEQFF. DNA for the CDR3: TGTGCCAGCAGTGAAAGGTCGGGAGGGAACTCCTACAATGAGCAGTTCTTC.

The rearrangement links TRBV11-2 to TRBJ2-3; D call uncertain. The CDR3 is 13 amino acids. CDR1 is SGHAT and CDR2 is FQNNGV in the germline V gene. With 4 bases removed from V and 2 bases from J, the gap between germline ends came to 7 bases. CDR3 bases: TGTGCCAGCAGCTCAAGTTACACAGATACGCAGTATTTT. This sequence encodes CASSSSYTDTQYF.

The genes are TRBV6-1 and TRBJ2-7, with TRBD2 identical over 7 bases. The CDR3 runs to 15 residues. The V and J ends lost 3 bases and 4 bases, in that order; junction bases with no gene match: 9. Per germline, CDR1 MNHNS and CDR2 SASEGT. The CDR3 region is CASSEQLSGFYEQYF. As DNA, the CDR3 is TGTGCCAGCAGTGAGCAACTTAGCGGGTTTTACGAGCAGTACTTC.

This chain links TRBV11-3 with TRBJ1-1; D is uncertain. V was cut by 1 base and J by 5 bases, with 8 bases left in between. The CDR3 consists of 13 residues. Germline V gives CDR1 SGHNT, CDR2 YENEEA. CDR3: CASSLGALTEAFF. The CDR3 nucleotides are TGTGCCAGCAGCTTAGGAGCCTTGACTGAAGCTTTCTTT.

This CDR3 is CASSQGQGLYAFF. The CDR3 DNA follows: TGTGCCAGCAGCCAAGGACAGGGTTTATACGCTTTCTTT. This sequence joins TRBV6-5 and TRBJ1-1, with TRBD1 identical over 8 bases. The CDR3 consists of 13 residues. The trim removed 6 bases at V and 11 bases at J, leaving 11 bases unmatched. The V gene's germline CDR1 is MNHEY and CDR2 SVGAGI.

The gene calls are TRBV28 and TRBJ2-3; 8 bases line up with TRBD1. The CDR3 totals 15 residues. CDR1 and CDR2 from the germline V gene are MDHEN and SYDVKM. J lost 1 base, V lost 8 bases, and 8 bases had no gene match. This CDR3 reads CASLTVTGGTDTQYF. CDR3 sequence (DNA): TGTGCCAGCCTCACCGTGACAGGGGGCACAGATACGCAGTATTTT. Variable domain in full (rest from reference TRBV28 and TRBJ2-3): DVKVTQSSRYLVKRTGEKVFLECVQDMDHENMFWYRQDPGLGLRLIYFSYDVKMKEKGDIPEGYSVSREKKERFSLILESASTNQTSMYLCASLTVTGGTDTQYFGPGTRLTVL.

The V and J genes are TRBV29-1 and TRBJ2-2; D might be TRBD1 or TRBD2, each matching 6 bases. This CDR3 contains 14 residues. Trimming removed 7 bases from V and 6 bases from J, with 18 bases in between. Germline values: CDR1 SQVTM, CDR2 ANQGSEA. CDR3 residues: CSALRGAGAGELFF. As DNA, the CDR3 is TGCAGCGCCTTAAGGGGGGCTGGCGCCGGGGAGCTGTTTTTT.

The chain joins TRBV4-2 to TRBJ1-6; TRBD1 matches 7 bases. The CDR3 consists of 15 residues. Trimming cost V 0 bases and J 6 bases; bases outside gene matches: 2. The germline CDR1 and CDR2 sequences are LGHNA and YNFKEQ. CDR3 sequence: CASSQDGTANSPLHF. CDR3 sequence (DNA): TGTGCCAGCAGCCAAGATGGGACAGCTAATTCACCCCTCCACTTT.

The gene calls are TRBV4-3 and TRBJ1-2, with 7 nucleotides matching TRBD1. V was clipped by 1 base and J by 6 bases; unmatched bases: 5. Looked up from germline, CDR1 is LGHNA and CDR2 is YSLEER. This CDR3 comprises 14 residues. CDR3 bases: TGCGCCAGCAGCCAAGGAGACAGGGTGGATGGCTACACCTTC. As protein: CASSQGDRVDGYTF.

The chain combines TRBV2 with TRBJ1-5, with a weak D call TRBD1 (5 bases). Trimming left V 6 bases short and J 5 bases short, with 14 bases between. The CDR3 is 14 amino acids. CDR1 is SNHLY, CDR2 FYNNEI, per germline. The CDR3 DNA follows: TGTGCCAGCAGGTTTGACGGGACGTATCAGCCCCAGCATTTT. This codes for CASRFDGTYQPQHF.

This chain links TRBV27 with TRBJ1-2, with D uncertain. The CDR3 runs 13 residues. CDR1 is MNHEY, CDR2 SMNVEV, per germline (reference sequence). V lost 3 bases and J lost 2, with 7 bases in between. This CDR3 reads CASSFRQNYGYTF. The CDR3 region has the DNA TGTGCCAGCAGTTTTCGGCAGAACTATGGCTACACCTTC.

The rearrangement uses TRBV15 and TRBJ2-3; 8 bases map to TRBD2. The CDR3 runs to 16 residues. The germline V gene has CDR1 LNHNV and CDR2 YYDKDF (reference sequence). Trimming removed 6 bases from V and 2 bases from J; junction bases left unmatched: 10. The CDR3 DNA reads as TGTGCCACCAGTCCCTGGAGCGGGGGTGACACAGATACGCAGTATTTT. It translates to CATSPWSGGDTDTQYF.

The genes are TRBV11-3 and TRBJ1-4; the D gene is possibly TRBD1 (6 bases). The CDR3 is 15 amino acids. The V end lost 0 bases, the J end lost 8 bases, and 13 bases lay between the germline ends. Germline lookup yields CDR1 SGHNT and CDR2 YENEEA. In nucleotides, the CDR3 is TGTGCCAGCAGCTTAGATGGAGGGGACACGGAAAAACTGTTTTTT. It codes for CASSLDGGDTEKLFF. The full variable domain, in which reference TRBV11-3 and TRBJ1-4 provide the parts outside the CDR3, is EAGVVQSPRYKIIEKKQPVAFWCNPISGHNTLYWYLQNLGQGPELLIRYENEEAVDDSQLPKDRFSAERLKGVDSTLKIQPAELGDSAVYLCASSLDGGDTEKLFFGSGTQLSVL.

This clone was seen a handful of times. The V call is TRBV25-1, the J call TRBJ1-6; a weak D match, TRBD1 (6 bases). The CDR3 loop spans 14 amino acids. CDR1 MGHDK and CDR2 SYGVNS come from the germline V gene. Trimming removed 4 bases at V and 9 bases at J, with 13 bases between. DNA for the CDR3: TGTGCCAGCAGTGTGTCACAGGGACTTTCACCCCTCCACTTT. This encodes CASSVSQGLSPLHF. Based on the CDR3 plus reference TRBV25-1 and TRBJ1-6, the full variable domain is EADIYQTPRYLVIGTGKKITLECSQTMGHDKMYWYQQDPGMELHLIHYSYGVNSTEKGDLSSESTVSRIRTEHFPLTLESARPSHTSQYLCASSVSQGLSPLHFGNGTRLTVT.

The chain joins TRBV11-2 to TRBJ2-7; 9 nucleotides agree with TRBD2. The V segment lost 4 bases and the J segment 0 bases; nucleotides outside the gene matches: 7. The CDR3 spans 16 residues. The germline V gene has CDR1 SGHAT and CDR2 FQNNGV. In DNA form, the CDR3 reads TGTGCCAGCAGCTCAGTAGCGGGGGATTCCTCCTACGAGCAGTACTTC. It specifies CASSSVAGDSSYEQYF. Full variable domain (remainder filled in from reference TRBV11-2 and TRBJ2-7): EAGVAQSPRYKIIEKRQSVAFWCNPISGHATLYWYQQILGQGPKLLIQFQNNGVVDDSQLPKDRFSAERLKGVDSTLKIQPAKLEDSAVYLCASSSVAGDSSYEQYFGPGTRLTVT.

This clone was counted a single time. CDR3 sequence reads: CASSLGTGTETQYF. The CDR3 DNA reads TGTGCCAGCAGCTTAGGGACAGGGACAGAGACCCAGTACTTC. The V gene is TRBV7-6, the J gene TRBJ2-5, with 8 bases identical to TRBD1. Trimming removed 1 base from V and 4 bases from J; junction bases left unmatched: 2. The CDR3 covers 14 residues. Germline assignment: CDR1 SGHVS and CDR2 FNYEAQ.

V and J are TRBV29-1 and TRBJ2-2, with D possibly matching TRBD2 (5 bases). Trimming cost V 1 base and J 6 bases, with 18 bases left between them. This CDR3 is built from 16 residues. Germline CDR1 is SQVTM and CDR2 is ANQGSEA. DNA of the CDR3: TGCAGCGTTGAAGGTGTGAGGGTCGAGAGCCCCGGGGAGCTGTTTTTT. Translating it yields CSVEGVRVESPGELFF.

This clone was counted ten times or more. This chain links TRBV5-4 with TRBJ2-5; 8 positions agree with TRBD1. After removal of 3 bases from V and 4 bases from J, the junction contained 5 bases not matched to a gene. This CDR3 contains 14 residues. Germline CDR1 SGHNT, CDR2 YYREEE (reference sequence). The CDR3 DNA follows: TGTGCCAGCAGCTCCAGGGGGCAGGGAGAGACCCAGTACTTC. Amino acids: CASSSRGQGETQYF.

The chain uses TRBV7-9 and TRBJ1-2; D is perhaps TRBD1 (5 bases). The V gene's germline CDR1 is SEHNR and CDR2 FQNEAQ (reference sequence). The ends were cut back, 5 bases at V and 4 bases at J, with 11 bases in the middle. This CDR3 contains 13 residues. Here the CDR3 DNA reads TGTGCCAGCAGCCTTACAGGAACCTATGGCTACACCTTC. It translates to CASSLTGTYGYTF.